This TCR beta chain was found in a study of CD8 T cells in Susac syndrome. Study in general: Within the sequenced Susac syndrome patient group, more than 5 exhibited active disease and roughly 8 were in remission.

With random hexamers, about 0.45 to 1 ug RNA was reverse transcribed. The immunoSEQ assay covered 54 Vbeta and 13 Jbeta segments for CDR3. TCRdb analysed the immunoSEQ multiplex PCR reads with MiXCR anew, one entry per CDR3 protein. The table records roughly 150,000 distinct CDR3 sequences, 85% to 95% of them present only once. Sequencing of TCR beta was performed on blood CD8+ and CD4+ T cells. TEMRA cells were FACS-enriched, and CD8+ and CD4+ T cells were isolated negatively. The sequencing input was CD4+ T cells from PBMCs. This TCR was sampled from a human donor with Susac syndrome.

This CDR3 reads CASSLQSGANQPQHF. CDR3 in DNA: TGTGCCAGCAGTCTCCAGTCAGGGGCAAATCAGCCCCAGCATTTT. V is TRBV6-5 and J is TRBJ1-5, with a weak D call TRBD1 (6 bases). Germline V CDR1 and CDR2: MNHEY, SVGAGI. Trimming stripped 5 bases from V and 4 bases from J, with 15 bases between. This CDR3 has 15 residues.